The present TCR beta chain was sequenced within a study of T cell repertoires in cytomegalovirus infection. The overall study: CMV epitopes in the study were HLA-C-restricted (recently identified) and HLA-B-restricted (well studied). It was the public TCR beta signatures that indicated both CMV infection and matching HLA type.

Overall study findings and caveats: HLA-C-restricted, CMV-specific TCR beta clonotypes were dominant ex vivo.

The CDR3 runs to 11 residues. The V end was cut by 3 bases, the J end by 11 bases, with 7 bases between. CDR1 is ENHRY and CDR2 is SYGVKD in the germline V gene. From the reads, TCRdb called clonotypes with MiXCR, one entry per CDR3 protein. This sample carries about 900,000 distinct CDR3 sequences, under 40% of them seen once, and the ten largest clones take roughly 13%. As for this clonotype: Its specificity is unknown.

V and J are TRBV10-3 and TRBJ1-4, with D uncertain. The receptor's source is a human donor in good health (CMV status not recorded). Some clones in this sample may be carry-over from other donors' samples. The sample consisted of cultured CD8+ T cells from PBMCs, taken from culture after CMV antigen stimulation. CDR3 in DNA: TGTGCCATCAGTGATCTTGGTAAACTGTTTTTT. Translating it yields CAISDLGKLFF.